This entry concerns a single TCR beta chain. Its antigen is not yet known. No much larger clone is present one base from it, and per-base qualities are unavailable. TCRbeta CDR3 regions were amplified from genomic DNA using the immunoSEQ Assay, a bias-controlled multiplex PCR. On the authors' methods: Nucleated cell counts per sample were estimated from amplification of reference gene primers within the assay. To quantify the absolute abundance of each unique TCRbeta CDR3 rearrangement, sequence reads were collapsed and filtered. For each sample, productive Simpson clonality was calculated by taking the square root of Simpson's diversity index across productive rearrangements. The source is immuneACCESS, and TCRdb retained only in-frame sequences with V and J called. Part of the clones is not carried over; for the studies checked, unresolved V genes explain less than half of this, and the remainder is unexplained. That table gives V, J and clone size, and the DNA gave D and trimming. The sample includes a few hundred thousand clones, with approximately 84% observed a single time. The ten most abundant clones make up less than 20% of the sample.

At one collaborating source in Seattle, patients were enrolled during active infection and were followed longitudinally through the course of disease. The collaborating institutions used their own protocols to collect whole blood in K2EDTA tubes. For TCRbeta analysis, collaborators shipped samples in one of three forms: frozen whole blood, isolated PBMCs, or DNA extracted from either of those sample types. This specimen comes from a study of blood T cell repertoires in COVID-19 (dated by TCRdb to about 2020). Turning to the overall study: Samples covering the acute and convalescent phases of COVID-19 were provided by collaborators in the United States, Italy and Spain. A freely available public database, intended as a resource for researchers studying the immune response to SARS-CoV-2, is where the repertoires were released. Nearly every sample came with metadata listing a de-identified subject ID, COVID-19 status, age in years and sex. The material from the prospective study consisted of cDNA or gDNA derived from T cells, B-cell-depleted T cells, or PBMCs. HLA class I and class II types, where available, came from metadata supplied by the sample provider rather than from assay-based typing. Deeply sampled blood TCRbeta repertoires from subjects exposed to, actively infected with, or recovered from COVID-19 were included in the dataset. The samples were drawn from two sources: the first 160 participants of the ongoing ImmuneRACE study, and 950 to 1,500 subjects contributed by 6 global collaborators. On the study overall, not on this receptor specifically: How much clinical and demographic metadata was included differed by source and by participant, and the metadata was provided uncurated.

The sample comprised peripheral blood. The clonotype originates from a person aged 65-85 years with COVID-19, enrolled during active disease.

The DNA is TGTGCCAGCACGGGAGGCGGGAAGTACTTC. The translation is CASTGGGKYF. The V gene is TRBV28 and the J gene is TRBJ2-7, and 7 junctional nucleotides match TRBD2. The V end gives up 7 bases and the J end 11 bases, leaving 5 bases in the junction not matched to a gene. Via the germline V gene, CDR1 is MDHEN and CDR2 SYDVKM. From cysteine to phenylalanine, the CDR3 is 10 amino acids long. The DNA shown is the 30-base CDR3, in frame from base 1.